This T cell receptor (beta chain) emerged from a study of shared clonotypes between healthy human individuals. General study findings and limits: An effect of sequencing depth on clonotype sharing among donors was expected. Between a few donors, naive CD4 clonotypes were shared at a level of around 4.8%. Tissue TCR repertoires likely differ from these blood-only repertoires.

This clone was recorded only once. Its specificity is not known. Sorted-subset replicate PCRs used 200 ng of genomic DNA. This amount corresponded to tens of thousands of T cell genomes. The protocol was immunoSEQ multiplex PCR, while the TCRdb copy is restricted to in-frame clones and leaves out a portion. The sample has about 2.3 million clones; just over 90% are singletons. The sequenced sample was naive CD4+ T cells from PBMCs. This sample's subset: CD45RA+ positively selected. The TCR originated in a man aged 18 to 29 in good health. Some clones in this sample may be carry-over from other donors' samples.

The CDR3 DNA sequence: TGCGCCAGCAGCTTGGAAAAGGCAGATACGCAGTATTTT. Amino acids: CASSLEKADTQYF. The chain couples TRBV5-1 to TRBJ2-3, with D uncertain. There are 13 residues in the CDR3. Germline CDR1 and CDR2: SGHRS and YFSETQ. Trimming shortened V by 0 bases and J by 4 bases, and 6 bases separated the two germline ends.